This T cell receptor (beta chain) stems from a study of blood T cell repertoires in COVID-19. Study at large: T cells, B-cell-depleted T cells, or PBMCs provided the cDNA or gDNA that served as material.

The assay was immunoSEQ multiplex PCR, and TCRdb's table has in-frame clones only and misses some. Of around 210,000 clones listed, around 85% are singletons. Looked up from germline, CDR1 is ENHRY and CDR2 is SYGVKD. V shed 3 bases and J shed 0 bases, with 12 bases lying between them. There are 17 residues in the CDR3. The gene calls are TRBV10-3 and TRBJ1-6, with D perhaps TRBD1 (6 bases). What was sequenced was peripheral blood. The sequence derives from a man in his fifties with COVID-19, enrolled during active disease. CDR3 sequence reads: CAISDRGRSSYNSPLHF. DNA for the CDR3: TGTGCCATCAGTGACAGGGGACGGAGCTCCTATAATTCACCCCTCCACTTT.